The entry below gives a single T cell receptor beta chain sequence along with its context. Its antigen is still unknown. The CDR3 sequence is 17 residues long. V dropped 5 bases and J dropped 6; count of bases not matched to a gene: 12. Germline V gene sequence: CDR1 MNHNY, CDR2 SVGAGI (reference sequence). Measured with immunoSEQ multiplex PCR; TCRdb has only the in-frame clones, and not every one. The table has some 480,000 clones, 87% seen once. The treatment was: 15 to 20 received Ad26.COV2.S at low or high dose, single or two shots; several received placebo; per-sample allocation not given. Samples analyzed were those drawn on day 63 after the first vaccine or placebo injection. Within Boston, the person who donated was an adult of 18-55 years. Vaccine was an Ad26 vector expressing Wuhan-strain SARS-CoV-2 spike. The record originates from a study of Ad26.COV2.S vaccination and SARS-CoV-2 variants. Findings and limits, study-wide: Measurement of non-spike TCR breadth gave similar results in vaccine and placebo recipients.

The input for sequencing was peripheral blood, taken in a trial of Ad26.COV2.S vaccine versus placebo. This TCR derives from a person between 18 and 60 years old who received the Ad26.COV2.S COVID-19 vaccine or a placebo. V gene TRBV6-6 combines with J gene TRBJ2-3; TRBD2 matches 12 bases. The CDR3 DNA reads TGTGCCAGCAGTCGACGACTAGCGGGAGTCCCTACGGATACGCAGTATTTT. This translates into CASSRRLAGVPTDTQYF.